What follows describes a single T cell receptor (beta chain). A junction end diverges from the germline sequence, so it may reflect a read error. The sample comes from a study of CD8 T cells in Susac syndrome. The RNA, about 0.5 to 1 ug, was put through reverse transcription using random hexamers. It was immunoSEQ multiplex PCR that amplified TCR beta CDR3 across 54 Vbeta and 13 Jbeta. TCRdb passed the immunoSEQ multiplex PCR reads through MiXCR, listing each CDR3 protein once. The top ten clones hold approximately 0.08% of a sample with approximately 200,000 distinct CDR3 sequences, approximately 95% of them seen once. Sequencing of TCR beta was performed on blood CD8+ T cells and on blood CD4+ T cells. The multiple sclerosis control cohort comprised treatment-naive individuals presenting with stable or active relapsing-remitting disease. Negative magnetic isolation gave CD8+ and CD4+ cells; FACS enriched CD8+ TEMRA.

Germline CDR1 is LGHDT and CDR2 is YNNKEL (reference sequence). The CDR3 totals 13 residues. This chain joins TRBV3-1 and TRBJ1-4, with D unclear. Sequencing was done on a sample of CD4+ T cells from PBMCs. The receptor was isolated from a human donor with multiple sclerosis. CDR3 residues: CASSKEVWEKLFF. Here the CDR3 DNA reads TGTGCCAGCAGCAAAGAAGTTTGGGAAAAACTGTTTTTT.